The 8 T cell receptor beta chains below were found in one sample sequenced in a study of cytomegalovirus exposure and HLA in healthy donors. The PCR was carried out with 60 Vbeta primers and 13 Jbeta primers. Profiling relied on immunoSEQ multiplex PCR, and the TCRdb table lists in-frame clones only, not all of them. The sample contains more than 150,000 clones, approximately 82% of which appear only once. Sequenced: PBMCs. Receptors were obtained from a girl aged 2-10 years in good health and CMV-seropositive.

The CDR3 region has the DNA TGTGCCAGCAGCTTGGAAAGCAGGGTCGGTCGATCACCCCTCCACTTT. It codes for CASSLESRVGRSPLHF. The gene calls are TRBV5-4 and TRBJ1-6; D is possibly TRBD1 (5 bases). The length of the CDR3 is 16 residues. Trimming removed 0 bases at V and 10 bases at J, with 17 bases between. CDR1 is SGHNT and CDR2 is YYREEE in the germline V gene (reference sequence).

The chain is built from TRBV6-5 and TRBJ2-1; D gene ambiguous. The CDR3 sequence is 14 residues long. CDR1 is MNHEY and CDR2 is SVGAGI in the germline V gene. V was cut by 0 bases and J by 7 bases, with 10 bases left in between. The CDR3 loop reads CASSYSMAGNEQFF. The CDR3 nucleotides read TGTGCCAGCAGTTACTCGATGGCAGGTAATGAGCAGTTCTTC.

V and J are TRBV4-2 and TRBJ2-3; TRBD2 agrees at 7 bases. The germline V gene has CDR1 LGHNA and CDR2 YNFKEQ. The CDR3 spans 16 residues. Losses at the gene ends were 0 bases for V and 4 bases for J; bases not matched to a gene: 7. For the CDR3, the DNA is TGTGCCAGCAGCCAAGAAGGGAGGGAGGGCCCAGATACGCAGTATTTT. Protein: CASSQEGREGPDTQYF.

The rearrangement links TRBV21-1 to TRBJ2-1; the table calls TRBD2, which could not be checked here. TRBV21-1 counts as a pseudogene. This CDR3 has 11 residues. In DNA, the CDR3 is TGTGCCAGCAGCAAAGACGGTGAGCAGTTCTTC. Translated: CASSKDGEQFF.

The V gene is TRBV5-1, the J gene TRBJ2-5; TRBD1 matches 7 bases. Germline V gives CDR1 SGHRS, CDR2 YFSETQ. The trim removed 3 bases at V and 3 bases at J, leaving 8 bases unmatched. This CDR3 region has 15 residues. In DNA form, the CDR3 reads TGCGCCAGCAGCTGGACCGGGACAGCCGAAGAGACCCAGTACTTC. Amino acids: CASSWTGTAEETQYF.

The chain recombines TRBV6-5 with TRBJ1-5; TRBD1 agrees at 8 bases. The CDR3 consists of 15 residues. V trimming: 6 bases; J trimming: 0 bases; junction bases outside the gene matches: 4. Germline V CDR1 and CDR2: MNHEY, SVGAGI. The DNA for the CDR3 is TGTGCCAGCAGAGGGACAGGCCATAGCAATCAGCCCCAGCATTTT. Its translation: CASRGTGHSNQPQHF.

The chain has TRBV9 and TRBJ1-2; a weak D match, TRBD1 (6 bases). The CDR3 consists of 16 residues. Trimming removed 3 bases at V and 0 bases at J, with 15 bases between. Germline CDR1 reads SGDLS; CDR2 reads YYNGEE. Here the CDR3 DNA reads TGTGCCAGCAGCGCGGGGGGGCCCTCTACTAACTATGGCTACACCTTC. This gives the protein CASSAGGPSTNYGYTF.

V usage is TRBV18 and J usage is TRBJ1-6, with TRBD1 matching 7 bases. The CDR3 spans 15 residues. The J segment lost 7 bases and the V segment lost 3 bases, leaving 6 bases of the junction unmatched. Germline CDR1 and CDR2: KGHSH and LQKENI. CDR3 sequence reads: CASSPMDRPNSPLHF. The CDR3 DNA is TGTGCCAGCTCACCCATGGACAGGCCCAATTCACCCCTCCACTTT.